One and the same sample provided the 5 T cell receptor beta chains below, sequenced in a study of human T cells and chemical hapten exposure. Time point defined: pre-sensitization, week 0. Treatment here: therapeutic diphenylcyclopropenone sensitization with weekly scalp DPC. It was unfractionated whole blood from which total RNA was extracted. TCRdb recomputed calls from the RACE reads with MiXCR, one row per CDR3 protein. The table records tens of thousands of distinct CDR3 sequences, about 9.3% of them present only once. Sequenced here: whole blood, sampled in connection with sensitization to the hapten diphenylcyclopropenone (DPC). Receptors originate from a man aged 45-65 years with alopecia areata. Some clones in this sample may be carry-over from other donors' samples.

This clonotype has a count of ten or more. The V gene is TRBV30, the J gene TRBJ2-1, with 7 bases aligning to TRBD2. V was pared by 0 bases and J by 12 bases, with 11 bases of the junction left unmatched. Germline CDR1 and CDR2: GTSNPN and SVGIG (reference sequence). CDR3 length: 14 amino acids. In DNA form, the CDR3 reads TGTGCCTGGAGTGTAGTTCGGGGGAGGGTTTGGCAGTTCTTC. Translation gives CAWSVVRGRVWQFF.

V and J are TRBV11-2 and TRBJ1-4; no firm D call. The CDR3 extends over 13 amino acids. The V and J ends lost 6 bases and 3 bases respectively, with 8 bases between them. Per the germline V gene, CDR1 is SGHAT and CDR2 is FQNNGV. Here the CDR3 DNA reads TGTGCCAGCAGTTTGCAGGCTAATGAAAAACTGTTTTTT. Amino acids: CASSLQANEKLFF.

At least ten counts were recorded for this clonotype. The rearrangement joins TRBV6-1 to TRBJ1-5; 9 bases line up with TRBD1. The CDR3 is made up of 14 amino acids. V lost 9 bases and J lost 3; bases outside the gene matches: 6. Per germline, CDR1 MNHNS and CDR2 SASEGT. The CDR3 coding sequence is TGTGCCAGTTACGACAGGGGGGACAATCAGCCCCAGCATTTT. Amino acids: CASYDRGDNQPQHF.

This clonotype appeared many times. This chain uses TRBV27 with TRBJ2-7, with D hard to call. V was trimmed by 2 bases and J by 0 bases, leaving 8 bases between them. This CDR3 spans 14 amino acids. Germline V gives CDR1 MNHEY, CDR2 SMNVEV (reference sequence). CDR3 in DNA: TGTGCCAGCAGTTTAGGGTCTCGCTCCTACGAGCAGTACTTC. The encoded protein is CASSLGSRSYEQYF.

This sequence joins TRBV20-1 and TRBJ1-1, with TRBD1 as a possible D gene (5 bases). CDR3 size: 12 residues. From germline, CDR1 is DFQATT and CDR2 SNEGSKA (reference sequence). Between the trimmed V and J ends, which lost 4 bases and 8 bases, there was a span of 14 bases. In DNA, the CDR3 is TGCAGTGCTAATTCAGGGAGTACCGAAGCTTTCTTT. Residues: CSANSGSTEAFF.